This T cell receptor beta chain was observed in a study of beta chain features in type 1 diabetes. Turning to the study itself: Cell yields, age and gender were similar between patients and healthy donors. Investigators examined roughly 99,000,000 sorted cells across all samples.

The whole isolated RNA underwent reverse transcription, so sequencing captured expressed TCRB transcripts. Generated by immunoSEQ multiplex PCR, the TCRdb table keeps only in-frame clones and is missing some. Among around 290,000 clones listed, around 7.3% were seen once. In its sample, this clone was seen many times. What it binds is not known. Overall study findings and caveats: In the patient group, naive, central memory and Treg TCRB repertoires seemed more alike than in the healthy donor group.

CDR1 PRHDT and CDR2 FYEKMQ come from the germline V gene (reference sequence). The V and J ends lost 5 bases and 0 bases respectively, with 18 bases between them. This CDR3 has 17 amino acids. Stem cell-like memory, regulatory, central memory and naive CD4+ cells were sorted via CD45RO/CCR7/CD25/CD127/CD95/CD27. The chain links TRBV13 to TRBJ2-3, with D perhaps being TRBD1 or TRBD2 (6 bases each). The origin of this receptor is a woman between 18 and 29 years old in good health. Material: central memory CD4+ T cells from blood. CDR3 in DNA: TGTGCCAGCAGCCCGGCCTGGGGGGCGGGAAGCACAGATACGCAGTATTTT. The encoded protein is CASSPAWGAGSTDTQYF.